The 8 T cell receptor beta chains below were found in one sample sequenced in a study of control samples from healthy donors and cancer patients. The assay was immunoSEQ multiplex PCR, and TCRdb's table has in-frame clones only and misses some. This sample has about 150,000 clones, with 94% found just once. The sequenced sample was blood. Every receptor here comes from a woman younger than 30 in good health.

The rearrangement uses TRBV12-3 or TRBV12-4 and TRBJ2-1; perhaps TRBD2 as D (6 bases). The CDR3 sequence is 13 residues long. Trimming removed 10 bases at V and 0 bases at J, with 10 bases between. Here the CDR3 reads CATGGSSYNEQFF. As DNA, the CDR3 is TGTGCCACCGGAGGGAGCTCCTACAATGAGCAGTTCTTC.

V usage is TRBV10-3 and J usage is TRBJ2-1, with 7 bases that match TRBD1. The CDR3 loop spans 16 amino acids. Germline CDR1 ENHRY, CDR2 SYGVKD. J was trimmed by 0 bases and V by 3 bases; bases with no gene match: 5. The CDR3 loop reads CAISDPGTASYNEQFF. In DNA, the CDR3 is TGTGCCATCAGTGACCCCGGGACAGCCTCCTACAATGAGCAGTTCTTC.

This chain links TRBV13 with TRBJ1-2; D unresolved. From germline, CDR1 is PRHDT and CDR2 FYEKMQ (reference sequence). This CDR3 has 14 amino acids. The V gene lost 2 bases and the J gene lost 7 bases, with 14 bases spanning the gap. The CDR3 region is CASSLYTTQSGYTF. For the CDR3, the DNA is TGTGCCAGCAGCTTATATACGACCCAGAGTGGCTACACCTTC. Supplemented by reference TRBV13 and TRBJ1-2, the full variable domain reads AAGVIQSPRHLIKEKRETATLKCYPIPRHDTVYWYQQGPGQDPQFLISFYEKMQSDKGSIPDRFSAQQFSDYHSELNMSSLELGDSALYFCASSLYTTQSGYTFGSGTRLTVV.

This clone occurred once. This CDR3 is CASRAQGGNQPQHF. The CDR3 nucleotides read TGTGCCAGCAGGGCCCAGGGTGGCAATCAGCCCCAGCATTTT. The rearrangement uses TRBV28 and TRBJ1-5, with a tentative D call TRBD1 (5 bases). From germline, CDR1 is MDHEN and CDR2 SYDVKM. V gave up 6 bases and J gave up 2 bases, with 11 bases separating them. CDR3 length equals 14 residues.

The chain joins TRBV6-5 to TRBJ1-4; D gene ambiguous. Germline V gene data show CDR1 as MNHEY and CDR2 as SVGAGI. This CDR3 has 16 amino acids. V was pared by 0 bases and J by 11 bases, with 19 bases between. CDR3 sequence (DNA): TGTGCCAGCAGTTACTCTTCCTCCTCGCGGTTAGGGAAACTGTTTTTT. As protein: CASSYSSSSRLGKLFF.

The chain is built from TRBV4-1 and TRBJ1-1; a possible D gene is TRBD1 (6 bases). The germline V gene has CDR1 MGHRA and CDR2 YSYEKL. V lost 1 base to trimming and J lost 7 bases, with 22 bases between them. The CDR3 sequence is 17 residues long. DNA of the CDR3: TGCGCCAGCAGCCAAGGGCCTCGGAAGTGGCAGGGGAGTGAAGCTTTCTTT. It translates to CASSQGPRKWQGSEAFF.

This clone was counted only a few times. The V call is TRBV18, the J call TRBJ1-5; 8 bases agree with TRBD1. This CDR3 has 15 amino acids. In germline, CDR1 is KGHSH, CDR2 LQKENI. The V and J ends lost 4 bases and 2 bases, in that order; junction bases with no gene match: 4. In DNA, the CDR3 is TGTGCCAGCTCACAGGTGGGACAGGGCAATCAGCCCCAGCATTTT. Protein product: CASSQVGQGNQPQHF.

The chain has TRBV7-9 and TRBJ1-2; D call uncertain. With 3 bases removed from V and 8 bases from J, the gap between germline ends came to 13 bases. This CDR3 spans 13 amino acids. Germline V lookup: CDR1 SEHNR, CDR2 FQNEAQ (reference sequence). The CDR3 spells CASSFGNRVGYTF. CDR3 nucleotides: TGTGCCAGCAGCTTCGGCAATCGAGTAGGCTACACCTTC.